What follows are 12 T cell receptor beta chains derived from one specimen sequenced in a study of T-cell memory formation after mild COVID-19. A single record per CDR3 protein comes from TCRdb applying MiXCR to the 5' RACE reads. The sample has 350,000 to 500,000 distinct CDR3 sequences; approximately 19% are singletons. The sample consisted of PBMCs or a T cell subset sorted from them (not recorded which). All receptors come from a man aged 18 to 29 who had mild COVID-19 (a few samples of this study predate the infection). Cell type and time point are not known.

The CDR3 loop is CASSYSQGSRISPLHF. CDR3 DNA sequence: TGTGCCAGCAGTTACTCACAGGGAAGTCGGATTTCACCCCTCCACTTT. This chain joins TRBV6-5 and TRBJ1-6; D is possibly TRBD1 (6 bases). The CDR3 is 16 amino acids. V gave up 0 bases and J gave up 9 bases, with 15 bases separating them. Germline V CDR1 and CDR2: MNHEY, SVGAGI.

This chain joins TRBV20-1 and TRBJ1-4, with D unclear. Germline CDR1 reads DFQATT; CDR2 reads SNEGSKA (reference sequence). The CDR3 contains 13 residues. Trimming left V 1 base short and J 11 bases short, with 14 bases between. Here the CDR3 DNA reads TGCAGTGCTAGAGTTCCCCCTACGTGGAAACTGTTTTTT. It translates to CSARVPPTWKLFF.

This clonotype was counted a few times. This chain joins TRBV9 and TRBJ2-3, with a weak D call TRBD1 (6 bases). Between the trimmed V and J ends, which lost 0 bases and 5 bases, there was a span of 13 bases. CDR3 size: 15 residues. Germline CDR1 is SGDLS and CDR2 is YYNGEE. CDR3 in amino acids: CASSVGGPRGDTQYF. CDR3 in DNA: TGTGCCAGCAGCGTAGGGGGGCCTCGCGGAGATACGCAGTATTTT.

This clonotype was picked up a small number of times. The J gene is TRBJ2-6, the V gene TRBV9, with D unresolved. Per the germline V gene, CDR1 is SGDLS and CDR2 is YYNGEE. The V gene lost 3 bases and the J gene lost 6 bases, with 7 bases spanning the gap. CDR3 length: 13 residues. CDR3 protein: CASSALSANVLTF. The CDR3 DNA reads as TGTGCCAGCAGCGCACTCTCGGCCAACGTCCTGACTTTC.

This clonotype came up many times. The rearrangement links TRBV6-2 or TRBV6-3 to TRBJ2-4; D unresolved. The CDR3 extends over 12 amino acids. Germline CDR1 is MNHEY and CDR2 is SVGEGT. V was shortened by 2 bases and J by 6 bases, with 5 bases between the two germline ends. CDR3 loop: CASSYRVNIQYF. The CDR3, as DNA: TGTGCCAGCAGTTACAGGGTAAACATTCAGTACTTC.

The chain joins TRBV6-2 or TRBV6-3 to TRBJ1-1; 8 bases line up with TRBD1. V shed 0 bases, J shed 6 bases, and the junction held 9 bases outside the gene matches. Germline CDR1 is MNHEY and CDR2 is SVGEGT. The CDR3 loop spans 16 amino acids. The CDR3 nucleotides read TGTGCCAGCAGTTACTCGTGGGATCCGGGACAGGCTGAAGCTTTCTTT. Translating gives CASSYSWDPGQAEAFF.

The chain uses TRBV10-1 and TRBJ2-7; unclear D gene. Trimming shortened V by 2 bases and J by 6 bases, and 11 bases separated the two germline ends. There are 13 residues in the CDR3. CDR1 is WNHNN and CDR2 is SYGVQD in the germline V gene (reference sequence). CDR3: CASSETGFGEQYF. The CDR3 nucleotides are TGCGCCAGCAGTGAGACGGGTTTTGGCGAGCAGTACTTC.

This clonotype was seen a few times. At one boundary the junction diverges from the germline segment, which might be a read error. The CDR3 loop is CASSLRDGAVSTNTQYF. The CDR3 coding sequence is TGTGCCAGCAGCTTACGGGACGGCGCAGTAAGCACAAATACGCAGTATTTT. The chain couples TRBV7-9 to TRBJ2-3; D may match TRBD1 or TRBD2 (5 bases each). The CDR3 contains 17 residues. The V gene's germline CDR1 is SEHNR and CDR2 FQNEAQ (reference sequence).

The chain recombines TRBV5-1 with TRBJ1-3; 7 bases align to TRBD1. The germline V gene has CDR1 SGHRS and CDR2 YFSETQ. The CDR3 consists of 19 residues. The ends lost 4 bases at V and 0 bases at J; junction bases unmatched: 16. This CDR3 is CASSAGTARPAYSGNTIYF. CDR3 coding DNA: TGCGCCAGCAGCGCCGGGACAGCGAGACCTGCTTACTCTGGAAACACCATATATTTT.

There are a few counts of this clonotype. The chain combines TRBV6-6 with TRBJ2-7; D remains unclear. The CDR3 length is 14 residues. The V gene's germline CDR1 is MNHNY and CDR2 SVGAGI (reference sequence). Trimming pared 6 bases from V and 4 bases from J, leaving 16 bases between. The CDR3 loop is CASSSSGRTYEQYF. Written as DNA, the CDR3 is TGTGCCAGCAGCAGCTCTGGCAGAACTTACGAGCAGTACTTC.

CDR3 nucleotides: TGTGCCAGCAGTTTAATAGGTCTGCGCGAGCAGTACTTC. This codes for CASSLIGLREQYF. V is TRBV12-3 or TRBV12-4 and J is TRBJ2-7, with D unresolved. Trimming removed 2 bases from V and 6 bases from J, with 11 bases in between. The CDR3 totals 13 residues.

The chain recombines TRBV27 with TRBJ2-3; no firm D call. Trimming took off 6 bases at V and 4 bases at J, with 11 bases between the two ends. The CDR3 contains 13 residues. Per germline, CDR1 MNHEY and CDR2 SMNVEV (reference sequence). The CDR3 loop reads CASSLRAPDTQYF. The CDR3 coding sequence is TGTGCCAGCAGCCTCCGGGCACCAGATACGCAGTATTTT.